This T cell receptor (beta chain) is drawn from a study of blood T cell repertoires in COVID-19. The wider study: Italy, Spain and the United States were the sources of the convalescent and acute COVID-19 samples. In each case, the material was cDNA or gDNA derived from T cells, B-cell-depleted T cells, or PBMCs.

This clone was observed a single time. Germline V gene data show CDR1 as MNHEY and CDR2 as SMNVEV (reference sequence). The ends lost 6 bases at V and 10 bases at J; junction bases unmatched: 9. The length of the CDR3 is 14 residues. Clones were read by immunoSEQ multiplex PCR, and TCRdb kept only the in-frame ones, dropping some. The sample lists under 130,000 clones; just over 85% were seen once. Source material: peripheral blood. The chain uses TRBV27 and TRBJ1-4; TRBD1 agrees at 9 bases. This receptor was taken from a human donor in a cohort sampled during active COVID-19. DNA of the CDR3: TGTGCCAGCAGACTACAGGGGGCGCACGGAAAACTGTTTTTT. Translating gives CASRLQGAHGKLFF.